The following is a T cell receptor beta chain sequence with its context. Other DNA sequences from this sample encode an identical CDR3 as well. Every donor was a Caucasian adult from Nashville, Tennessee. This entry comes from a study of shared clonotypes between healthy human individuals. Study-level information: Three plates each covered CD4 naive and memory; CD8 naive two, CD8 memory one.

The authors loaded 200 ng DNA, around 32,000 T cell genomes, into sorted-subset replicate PCRs. Profiled with immunoSEQ multiplex PCR; TCRdb holds only in-frame clones, not every one. The profile shows hundreds of thousands of clones, 90% to 97% of them singletons. The germline CDR1 and CDR2 sequences are LNHDA and SQIVND (reference sequence). The CDR3 loop spans 14 amino acids. Losses at the gene ends were 6 bases for V and 1 base for J; bases not matched to a gene: 2. The TCR comes from a young woman in good health. The J gene is TRBJ2-7, the V gene TRBV19; 11 nucleotides match TRBD2. Sequenced: naive CD4+ T cells sorted from blood. Subset of the sample: CD45RA+ positively selected. Here the CDR3 reads CASSGTSGSYEQYF. The CDR3 DNA is TGTGCCAGTAGCGGGACTAGCGGATCCTACGAGCAGTACTTC.